Sequencing of this T cell receptor (beta chain) was carried out in a study of siplizumab effects on memory and regulatory T cells. CDR3 length equals 12 residues. Trimming shortened V by 4 bases and J by 0 bases, and 7 bases separated the two germline ends. CDR1 and CDR2 from the germline V gene are GTSNPN and SVGIG (reference sequence). As concerns this clone: Its antigen is not identified.

Repertoires were generated with immunoSEQ multiplex PCR, while TCRdb's copy carries only in-frame clones and drops some. The sample shows approximately 60,000 clones, around 96% of them seen only once. Study-wide points: Unstimulated subset assignment was obtained for only a minor fraction of alloreactive clones.

The sequencing input was naive CD8+ T cells sorted from blood. The sequence came from a human donor in good health. V is TRBV30 and J is TRBJ2-7; D is ambiguous. The CDR3 nucleotides are TGTGCCTGGACACCTAGCTCCTACGAGCAGTACTTC. Amino acids: CAWTPSSYEQYF.